The clone carrying this TCR beta chain was picked up a small number of times. TCRdb itself ran the 5' RACE reads through MiXCR, one entry per CDR3 protein. The sample contains some 140,000 distinct CDR3 sequences, roughly 8.4% of which appear only once. This entry is derived from a study of CD8 T cells in ankylosing spondylitis. Looked up from germline, CDR1 is SNHLY and CDR2 is FYNNEI. CDR3 length: 12 residues. Trimming shortened V by 5 bases and J by 11 bases, and 15 bases separated the two germline ends. The receptor comes from a male donor with ankylosing spondylitis. The sample consisted of synovial fluid, either unsorted or a sorted T cell fraction (not recorded which). This chain connects TRBV2 to TRBJ1-1, with D maybe TRBD1 (6 bases). CDR3 nucleotides: TGTGCCAGCAGTCGAGACCGGGACACGGCTTTCTTT. It specifies CASSRDRDTAFF.